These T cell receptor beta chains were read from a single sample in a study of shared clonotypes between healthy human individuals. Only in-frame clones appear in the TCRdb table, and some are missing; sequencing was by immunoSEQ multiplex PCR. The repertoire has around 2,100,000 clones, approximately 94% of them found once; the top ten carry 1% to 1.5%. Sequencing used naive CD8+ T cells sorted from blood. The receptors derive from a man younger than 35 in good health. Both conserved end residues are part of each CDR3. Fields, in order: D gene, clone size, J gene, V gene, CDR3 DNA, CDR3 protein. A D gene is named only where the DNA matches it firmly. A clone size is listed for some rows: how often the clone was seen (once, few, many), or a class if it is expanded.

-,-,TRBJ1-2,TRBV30,TGTGCCTGGAGTATTACGACAGAGTTCAATGGCTACACCTTC,CAWSITTEFNGYTF
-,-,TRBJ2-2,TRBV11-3,TGTGCCAGTTCCACAGCGCTTTCCGGCACCGGGGAGCTGTTTTTT,CASSTALSGTGELFF
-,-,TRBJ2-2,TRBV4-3,TGCGCCAGCAGCCTTTCAGCGAACACCGGGGAGCTGTTTTTT,CASSLSANTGELFF
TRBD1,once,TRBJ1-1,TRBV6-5,TGTGCCAGCAGTAGAGACAGGGGGGGCACTGAAGCTTTCTTT,CASSRDRGGTEAFF
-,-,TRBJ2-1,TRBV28,TGTGCCAGCAGTTTAACCGGGGTTCCCTACAATGAGCAGTTCTTC,CASSLTGVPYNEQFF
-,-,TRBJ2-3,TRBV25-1,TGTGCCAGCAGTGTGGGAGTTCGGGATACGCAGTATTTT,CASSVGVRDTQYF
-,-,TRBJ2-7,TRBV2,TGTGCCAGCACGGGACACGCCTTGGACGAGCAGTACTTC,CASTGHALDEQYF
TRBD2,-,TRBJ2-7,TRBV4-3,TGCGCCAGCAGCCAAGGTCTAGCGGACTACGAGCAGTACTTC,CASSQGLADYEQYF
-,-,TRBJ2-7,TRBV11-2,TGTGCCAGCAGCGCCCTAGGGGTGACCAACGAGCAGTACTTC,CASSALGVTNEQYF
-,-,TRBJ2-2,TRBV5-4,TGTGCCAGCAGCCCCTCTAACACCGGGGAGCTGTTTTTT,CASSPSNTGELFF
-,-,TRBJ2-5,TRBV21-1,TGTGCCAGCAGCCCTATTCCCGGGACACGATTCCAAGAGACCCAGTACTTC,CASSPIPGTRFQETQYF
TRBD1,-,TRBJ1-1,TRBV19,TGTGCCAGTAGTACCACAGGGGGAACTGAAGCTTTCTTT,CASSTTGGTEAFF
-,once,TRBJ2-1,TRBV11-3,TGTGCCAGCAGCTTAGGGTGGGAGGACAATGAGCAGTTCTTC,CASSLGWEDNEQFF
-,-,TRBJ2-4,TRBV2,TGTGCCAGCAGTGATTACAGTGCATTGGACATTCAGTACTTC,CASSDYSALDIQYF
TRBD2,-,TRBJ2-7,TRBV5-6,TGTGCCAGCAGCTTCCGCGGGAGGACATACGAGCAGTACTTC,CASSFRGRTYEQYF
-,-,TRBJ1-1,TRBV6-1,TGTGCCAGCAGTGAAGTCGGAGAAATGGGCACTGAAGCTTTCTTT,CASSEVGEMGTEAFF
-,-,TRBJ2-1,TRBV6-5,TGTGCCAGCAGTCGCGCAGGGGAGTTCTACAATGAGCAGTTCTTC,CASSRAGEFYNEQFF